Following are 28 T cell receptor beta chains from one sample sequenced in a study of blood T cell repertoires in COVID-19. Measured with immunoSEQ multiplex PCR; TCRdb has only the in-frame clones, and not every one. The table has a few hundred thousand clones, 88% seen once. Sequencing was carried out using PBMCs or T cells enriched from blood (not recorded which). The receptors were sampled from a woman between 50 and 59 years old who had recovered from COVID-19.

V and J are TRBV5-1 and TRBJ2-1; 11 bases match TRBD2. The V gene end was trimmed by 4 bases and the J gene end by 10 bases; junction bases not matched to a gene: 10. Germline values: CDR1 SGHRS, CDR2 YFSETQ. The CDR3 is 15 residues long. CDR3 residues: CASSTLAGGTVEQFF. The CDR3 nucleotides are TGCGCCAGCAGCACCTTAGCGGGAGGGACTGTGGAGCAGTTCTTC.

The rearrangement joins TRBV19 to TRBJ2-1; D possibly corresponds to TRBD1 (5 bases). V lost 5 bases, J lost 15 bases, and 17 bases lay in between. CDR1 is LNHDA and CDR2 is SQIVND in the germline V gene (reference sequence). The CDR3 contains 12 residues. CDR3 region: CASSDRTRRAFF. CDR3 bases: TGTGCCAGTAGTGACCGGACAAGACGTGCGTTCTTC. Full variable domain (remainder filled in from reference TRBV19 and TRBJ2-1): DGGITQSPKYLFRKEGQNVTLSCEQNLNHDAMYWYRQDPGQGLRLIYYSQIVNDFQKGDIAEGYSVSREKKESFPLTVTSAQKNPTAFYLCASSDRTRRAFFGPGTRLTVL.

The chain is built from TRBV10-3 and TRBJ2-1; 13 bases are shared with TRBD2. CDR1 is ENHRY and CDR2 is SYGVKD in the germline V gene. The CDR3 is made up of 16 amino acids. The J segment lost 7 bases and the V segment lost 3 bases, leaving 6 bases of the junction unmatched. The CDR3, as DNA: TGTGCCATCAGTGACCCGGGGACTAGCGGGGATAATGAGCAGTTCTTC. It specifies CAISDPGTSGDNEQFF.

The J gene is TRBJ2-3, the V gene TRBV28; D is perhaps TRBD2 (5 bases). Per germline, CDR1 MDHEN and CDR2 SYDVKM. With 2 bases removed from V and 6 bases from J, the gap between germline ends came to 15 bases. The CDR3 covers 15 residues. CDR3 protein: CASSLKAGRGDTQYF. CDR3 bases: TGTGCCAGCAGTTTAAAGGCGGGTAGAGGGGATACGCAGTATTTT.

This chain joins TRBV18 and TRBJ1-1, with D hard to call. The V gene lost 1 base and the J gene lost 7 bases, with 13 bases spanning the gap. Germline V CDR1 and CDR2: KGHSH, LQKENI. The length of the CDR3 is 14 residues. The CDR3: CASSPLVAAREAFF. For the CDR3, the DNA is TGTGCCAGCTCACCACTGGTAGCGGCCCGTGAAGCTTTCTTT.

This clone was counted only a few times. The CDR3 sequence is CAWSPGVGKPQHF. CDR3 coding DNA: TGTGCCTGGAGTCCGGGGGTGGGAAAGCCCCAGCATTTT. The chain uses TRBV30 and TRBJ1-5; maybe TRBD1 (5 bases). The germline V and J ends were trimmed by 2 bases and 8 bases, with 13 bases remaining between them. Germline V gene sequence: CDR1 GTSNPN, CDR2 SVGIG (reference sequence). The CDR3 spans 13 residues.

The chain employs TRBV4-3 and TRBJ2-5; 9 positions agree with TRBD2. CDR3 length equals 16 residues. V was pared by 3 bases and J by 2 bases, with 7 bases of the junction left unmatched. Germline V gene data show CDR1 as LGHNA and CDR2 as YSLEER. CDR3 nucleotide sequence: TGCGCCAGCAGCCAGAAGACTAGCGGCCATCAAGAGACCCAGTACTTC. This encodes CASSQKTSGHQETQYF.

The chain carries TRBV14 and TRBJ2-1; 7 bases agree with TRBD1. Germline-derived CDR1 and CDR2 are SGHDN and FVKESK. J lost 7 bases, V lost 5 bases, and 17 bases had no gene match. This CDR3 has 17 amino acids. The CDR3 DNA sequence: TGTGCCAGCAGCAATCAACTAGGGACAGCAGGCGGGAATGAGCAGTTCTTC. It encodes CASSNQLGTAGGNEQFF.

The V and J genes are TRBV4-2 and TRBJ2-1, with a tentative D call TRBD2 (6 bases). V lost 0 bases and J 5 bases, leaving 14 bases between the germline ends. Per germline, CDR1 LGHNA and CDR2 YNFKEQ. The length of the CDR3 is 16 residues. CDR3 in amino acids: CASSQDGRESHNEQFF. As DNA, the CDR3 is TGTGCCAGCAGCCAAGATGGCCGGGAGTCCCACAATGAGCAGTTCTTC.

The V gene is TRBV5-1, the J gene TRBJ1-6; D unresolved. The germline CDR1 and CDR2 sequences are SGHRS and YFSETQ. The CDR3 length is 14 residues. V was shortened by 0 bases and J by 7 bases, with 8 bases between the two germline ends. In DNA, the CDR3 is TGCGCCAGCAGCTTGGTAACGGAGAATTCACCCCTCCACTTT. Translated, it gives CASSLVTENSPLHF.

The genes are TRBV6-1 and TRBJ2-3; 10 bases are shared with TRBD2. After removal of 1 base from V and 2 bases from J, the junction contained 6 bases not matched to a gene. CDR3 length: 17 amino acids. Germline V gene lookup returns CDR1 MNHNS and CDR2 SASEGT. CDR3: CASSEGTSGIFTDTQYF. CDR3 in DNA: TGTGCCAGCAGTGAAGGGACTAGCGGAATATTCACAGATACGCAGTATTTT.

The V and J genes are TRBV7-9 and TRBJ2-2; weak D call: TRBD2 (5 bases). This CDR3 is built from 14 residues. V dropped 5 bases and J dropped 1 base, with 8 bases sitting between them. The germline V gene encodes CDR1 SEHNR and CDR2 FQNEAQ (reference sequence). The CDR3 sequence is CASSRTGNTGELFF. The CDR3 nucleotides are TGTGCCAGCAGCCGGACTGGGAACACCGGGGAGCTGTTTTTT.

This rearrangement joins TRBV7-3 to TRBJ2-1; D is possibly TRBD2 (5 bases). The CDR3 totals 16 residues. Germline assignment: CDR1 SGHTA and CDR2 FQGTGA. Trimming removed 5 bases at V and 7 bases at J, with 21 bases between. Written as DNA, the CDR3 is TGTGCCAGCAGCCCCACCAGCGGCCACCTGAGAAATGAGCAGTTCTTC. Amino acids: CASSPTSGHLRNEQFF.

The chain is built from TRBV6-5 and TRBJ1-2, with 7 bases lining up with TRBD1. V lost 2 bases and J lost 4; bases outside the gene matches: 4. Germline V lookup: CDR1 MNHEY, CDR2 SVGAGI. The CDR3 consists of 14 residues. The CDR3 coding sequence is TGTGCCAGCAGTTACGGACAGGAGGCCTATGGCTACACCTTC. Its protein is CASSYGQEAYGYTF.

The V gene is TRBV6-2 or TRBV6-3, the J gene TRBJ2-7; TRBD2 agrees at 7 bases. Germline lookup yields CDR1 MNHEY and CDR2 SVGEGT. This CDR3 comprises 16 residues. The junction had 11 bases not matched to a gene; V was cut back by 4 bases and J by 2 bases. The chain's CDR3 is CASSFSVSGLTYEQYF. The CDR3, as DNA: TGTGCCAGCAGTTTTAGCGTCTCGGGACTAACCTACGAGCAGTACTTC.

This sequence joins TRBV6-2 or TRBV6-3 and TRBJ2-7, with 9 bases aligning to TRBD1. Germline loops: CDR1 MNHEY, CDR2 SVGEGT. The CDR3 loop spans 20 amino acids. After removal of 2 bases from V and 6 bases from J, the junction contained 23 bases not matched to a gene. CDR3 region: CASSYPSLGQGLSNSREQYF. CDR3 coding DNA: TGTGCCAGCAGTTACCCCTCCCTGGGACAGGGACTTTCTAATTCTCGCGAGCAGTACTTC.

The chain couples TRBV13 to TRBJ1-1, with D perhaps TRBD1 (5 bases). The CDR3 contains 16 residues. Germline assignment: CDR1 PRHDT and CDR2 FYEKMQ (reference sequence). V was pared by 5 bases and J by 0 bases, with 16 bases between. For the CDR3, the DNA is TGTGCCAGCAGCCCCCCAGCAGGGCTCATGAACACTGAAGCTTTCTTT. Its protein is CASSPPAGLMNTEAFF.

The CDR3 DNA reads TGTGCCACCAACGTCCTTCAGGGGTCAGCTAACTATGGCTACACCTTC. Residues: CATNVLQGSANYGYTF. The chain links TRBV28 to TRBJ1-2; D may be TRBD1 (6 bases). Germline assignment: CDR1 MDHEN and CDR2 SYDVKM. The CDR3 contains 16 residues. The V end lost 10 bases, the J end lost 0 bases, and 21 bases lay between the germline ends.

This clone was detected only once. For the CDR3, the DNA is TGTGCCAGCAGCCAAGGACTAGCGGCCCCCAATGAGCAGTTCTTC. Amino acid sequence: CASSQGLAAPNEQFF. The chain has TRBV3-1 (or the pseudogene TRBV3-2) and TRBJ2-1; 9 nucleotides agree with TRBD2. This CDR3 is built from 15 residues. V lost 1 base to trimming and J lost 6 bases; unmatched junction nucleotides: 4. Germline V CDR1 and CDR2: LGHDT, YNNKEL (reference sequence).

The rearrangement joins TRBV7-2 to TRBJ2-5, with 10 bases fitting TRBD2. Germline CDR1 reads SGHTA; CDR2 reads FQGNSA. The J segment lost 7 bases and the V segment lost 1 base, leaving 6 bases of the junction unmatched. CDR3 size: 15 residues. CDR3 sequence: CASSLEAGGPGTQYF. In DNA, the CDR3 is TGTGCCAGCAGCTTAGAAGCGGGAGGGCCGGGGACCCAGTACTTC.

The chain uses TRBV29-1 and TRBJ2-3; 10 positions agree with TRBD2. V was clipped by 0 bases and J by 6 bases; unmatched bases: 6. Germline CDR1 SQVTM, CDR2 ANQGSEA. The CDR3 is 15 residues long. CDR3 residues: CSVEDGLAVADTQYF. Here the CDR3 DNA reads TGCAGCGTTGAAGATGGACTAGCGGTAGCCGATACGCAGTATTTT.

This clone was detected only a few times. The V and J genes are TRBV4-3 and TRBJ2-1; the D gene is possibly TRBD2 (6 bases). The germline gives CDR1 LGHNA, CDR2 YSLEER. Trimming cost V 0 bases and J 3 bases, with 12 bases left between them. The CDR3 contains 16 residues. In DNA form, the CDR3 reads TGCGCCAGCAGCCAAGATCGGGGGAGGCGCTACAATGAGCAGTTCTTC. Amino acid sequence: CASSQDRGRRYNEQFF.

This chain connects TRBV7-2 to TRBJ1-1; D is uncertain. CDR1 is SGHTA, CDR2 FQGNSA, per germline. Trimming took off 5 bases at V and 0 bases at J, with 19 bases between the two ends. The length of the CDR3 is 17 residues. The CDR3 DNA reads TGTGCCAGCAGCCAAAGCCAAGCTTTTCCTGTGAACACTGAAGCTTTCTTT. Protein sequence: CASSQSQAFPVNTEAFF.

The CDR3 spells CSASSPLFSSYEQYF. In DNA form, the CDR3 reads TGCAGTGCTAGTTCCCCACTTTTTAGCTCCTACGAGCAGTACTTC. The chain is built from TRBV20-1 and TRBJ2-7, with D uncertain. Trimming took off 3 bases at V and 0 bases at J, with 15 bases between the two ends. The CDR3 has 15 amino acids. The V gene's germline CDR1 is DFQATT and CDR2 SNEGSKA (reference sequence).

Points on this clone: Different DNA sequences within this sample yield the same CDR3. The CDR3 here is CAWSRDRGGNQPQHF. Here the CDR3 DNA reads TGTGCCTGGAGCCGCGACAGGGGTGGCAATCAGCCCCAGCATTTT. The rearrangement uses TRBV30 and TRBJ1-5, with TRBD1 identical over 8 bases. V lost 3 bases and J lost 2; bases outside the gene matches: 6. The germline V gene has CDR1 GTSNPN and CDR2 SVGIG (reference sequence). The CDR3 consists of 15 residues.

The chain has TRBV7-2 and TRBJ2-3, with 12 positions matching TRBD2. Per the germline V gene, CDR1 is SGHTA and CDR2 is FQGNSA. J gave up 5 bases and V 1 base, and 1 base lay outside the gene matches. This CDR3 spans 15 amino acids. The CDR3 protein is CASSLELAGGDTQYF. As DNA, the CDR3 is TGTGCCAGCAGCTTAGAACTAGCGGGAGGAGATACGCAGTATTTT.

The V gene is TRBV5-1, the J gene TRBJ2-1; 10 bases align to TRBD2. The CDR3 is made up of 15 amino acids. Germline loops: CDR1 SGHRS, CDR2 YFSETQ. V gave up 5 bases and J gave up 3 bases; unmatched junction bases: 5. The CDR3 region is CASSPSSGSYNEQFF. The CDR3 DNA is TGCGCCAGCAGTCCCTCTAGCGGGAGCTACAATGAGCAGTTCTTC.

This chain connects TRBV27 to TRBJ2-3, with D possibly being TRBD1 (6 bases). Germline lookup yields CDR1 MNHEY and CDR2 SMNVEV (reference sequence). The CDR3 loop spans 13 amino acids. Trimming pared 6 bases from V and 6 bases from J, leaving 13 bases between. The CDR3 protein is CASSIFRGDTQYF. DNA of the CDR3: TGTGCCAGCAGCATATTTAGGGGGGATACGCAGTATTTT.